Sequencing of this TCR beta chain was carried out in a study of T cell responses to AZD1222 COVID-19 vaccine. Background on the study: Second-dose recipients at about 4 or about 12 weeks were treated as one pooled group.

This table comes from immunoSEQ multiplex PCR, and its TCRdb copy is limited to in-frame clones, with some not included. Seen here are over 100,000 clones, approximately 90% observed once, and the top ten hold about 7%. Remarks on this clone: Its antigen is undetermined.

Regarding the study as a whole: Females outnumbered males among donors, who were mostly white British; clonal diversity was possibly underestimated. Spike-specific TCR breadth and depth grew following two AZD1222 doses. CD4 TCRs associated with vaccination spanned spike, dominating at 160-218 and 743-854.

The CDR3 runs 18 residues. V trimming: 4 bases; J trimming: 0 bases; junction bases outside the gene matches: 15. CDR1 SGHDT and CDR2 YYEEEE come from the germline V gene. This specimen consisted of peripheral blood, obtained on day 0 of AZD1222 vaccination. The TCR sequence derives from an adult in good health. V and J are TRBV5-6 and TRBJ1-1; TRBD1 matches 7 bases. The CDR3 DNA is TGTGCCAGCAGCCCGAGAGGTGGCAGGGGGGCCATGAACACTGAAGCTTTCTTT. Amino acid sequence: CASSPRGGRGAMNTEAFF.